The 21 T cell receptor beta chains below come from one sample, sequenced in a study of OX40 agonist ivuxolimab in advanced cancers. TCRdb's copy holds only in-frame clones and misses some; the assay was immunoSEQ multiplex PCR. The sample lists approximately 90,000 clones; about 90% were seen once. The starting material was CD4+ or CD8+ T cells sorted from blood, obtained in a trial of the OX40 agonist ivuxolimab. The receptors here all came from an adult with an advanced solid tumor such as melanoma, head and neck, liver or kidney cancer.

The V call is TRBV28, the J call TRBJ1-4, with a tentative D call TRBD1 (5 bases). CDR1 is MDHEN and CDR2 is SYDVKM in the germline V gene. The V end was cut by 5 bases, the J end by 0 bases, with 16 bases between. The CDR3 spans 17 residues. CDR3 nucleotide sequence: TGTGCCAGCAGTCGGGGCCCGTCCCCCTCAACTAATGAAAAACTGTTTTTT. Protein: CASSRGPSPSTNEKLFF.

This chain joins TRBV6-6 and TRBJ1-1; no clear D. From germline, CDR1 is MNHNY and CDR2 SVGAGI (reference sequence). The CDR3 runs 13 residues. Trimming cost V 2 bases and J 7 bases, with 11 bases left between them. The CDR3 nucleotides are TGTGCCAGCAGTTACGAGGCGCCGGTTGAAGCTTTCTTT. Encoded protein: CASSYEAPVEAFF.

As for this clone: This same CDR3 is encoded by further DNA sequences in the sample. This chain links TRBV18 with TRBJ2-5, with D unclear. The CDR3 length is 11 residues. With 6 bases removed from V and 1 base from J, the gap between germline ends came to 3 bases. Germline CDR1 KGHSH, CDR2 LQKENI. CDR3 DNA sequence: TGTGCCAGCTCGCTCCAAGAGACCCAGTACTTC. This gives the protein CASSLQETQYF.

The chain joins TRBV7-9 to TRBJ1-3; D perhaps matches TRBD1 (6 bases). Germline loops: CDR1 SEHNR, CDR2 FQNEAQ (reference sequence). CDR3 length equals 13 residues. Trimming stripped 4 bases from V and 4 bases from J, with 8 bases between. CDR3 amino acids: CASSSGAGNTIYF. CDR3 in DNA: TGTGCCAGCAGCTCAGGGGCCGGAAACACCATATATTTT.

The J gene is TRBJ1-2, the V gene TRBV5-5; D unresolved. This CDR3 spans 13 amino acids. Trimming left V 0 bases short and J 8 bases short, with 11 bases between. From germline, CDR1 is SGHKS and CDR2 YYEKEE (reference sequence). CDR3 nucleotide sequence: TGTGCCAGCAGCTTGGAGGGTACTAGCGGCTACACCTTC. Translation gives CASSLEGTSGYTF.

The chain is built from TRBV11-3 and TRBJ1-1, with 8 bases aligning to TRBD1. The CDR3 sequence is 16 residues long. After removal of 4 bases from V and 1 base from J, the junction contained 8 bases not matched to a gene. Germline CDR1 SGHNT, CDR2 YENEEA. Here the CDR3 DNA reads TGTGCCAGCAGCTACCAATGGACAGGGAAGAACACTGAAGCTTTCTTT. Its translation is CASSYQWTGKNTEAFF.

The chain has TRBV18 and TRBJ2-7; D is undetermined. The CDR3 covers 16 residues. The germline V gene encodes CDR1 KGHSH and CDR2 LQKENI. V dropped 3 bases and J dropped 4 bases, with 19 bases sitting between them. The DNA for the CDR3 is TGTGCCAGCTCACCCAAAGGAAGCCTTCCAGTTTACGAGCAGTACTTC. Translated, it gives CASSPKGSLPVYEQYF.

CDR3 DNA sequence: TGTGCTAGCGGGACTAGCGGAACAGATACGCAGTATTTT. Encoded protein: CASGTSGTDTQYF. The V call is TRBV7-7, the J call TRBJ2-3; 11 bases are a match to TRBD2. CDR3 length: 13 residues. The germline V gene has CDR1 SSHAT and CDR2 FNYEAQ (reference sequence). Full variable domain (missing parts from reference TRBV7-7 and TRBJ2-3): GAGVSQSPRYKVTKRGQDVTLRCDPISSHATLYWYQQALGQGPEFLTYFNYEAQPDKSGLPSDRFSAERPEGSISTLTIQRTEQRDSAMYRCASGTSGTDTQYFGPGTRLTVL.

This rearrangement joins TRBV7-2 to TRBJ2-1; 12 nucleotides align to TRBD2. J was trimmed by 9 bases and V by 3 bases; bases with no gene match: 6. Germline loops: CDR1 SGHTA, CDR2 FQGNSA. The CDR3 sequence is 15 residues long. The CDR3 sequence is CASSFVLAGGGEQFF. The CDR3 region has the DNA TGTGCCAGCAGCTTTGTCCTAGCGGGAGGGGGTGAGCAGTTCTTC.

This clone was observed a handful of times. The CDR3 DNA reads as TGTGCCAGCTCACCACCGAGGGCAGGTGGGGATGAGCAGTTCTTC. This sequence encodes CASSPPRAGGDEQFF. V and J are TRBV18 and TRBJ2-1, with TRBD2 as a possible D gene (5 bases). CDR1 is KGHSH, CDR2 LQKENI, per germline. Trimming took off 0 bases at V and 8 bases at J, with 14 bases between the two ends. This CDR3 has 15 residues.

This clone was seen just once. The chain joins TRBV7-8 to TRBJ1-5; 9 nucleotides match TRBD1. The CDR3 has 14 amino acids. V was clipped by 4 bases and J by 6 bases; unmatched bases: 4. Looked up from germline, CDR1 is SGHVS and CDR2 is FQNEAQ. This CDR3 is CASSSTGGSQPQHF. CDR3 nucleotide sequence: TGTGCCAGCAGCTCGACAGGGGGGAGTCAGCCCCAGCATTTT.

V gene TRBV6-5 combines with J gene TRBJ1-2, with a possible D match to TRBD1 (5 bases). Germline values: CDR1 MNHEY, CDR2 SVGAGI. The germline V and J ends were trimmed by 4 bases and 8 bases, with 14 bases remaining between them. There are 13 residues in the CDR3. CDR3 amino acids: CASSLTGTEGYTF. CDR3 coding DNA: TGTGCCAGCAGTTTAACCGGGACTGAAGGCTACACCTTC.

The rearrangement links TRBV7-8 to TRBJ2-1; 12 bases fit TRBD1. The CDR3 covers 17 residues. V shed 5 bases, J shed 7 bases, and the junction held 12 bases outside the gene matches. The germline gives CDR1 SGHVS, CDR2 FQNEAQ. The CDR3 DNA sequence: TGTGCCAGCAGCCACTCACCGGGACAGGGGGCGCGGAATGAGCAGTTCTTC. It is translated as CASSHSPGQGARNEQFF.

V gene TRBV7-9 combines with J gene TRBJ1-1; possible D gene TRBD1, 5 bases. Trimming left V 1 base short and J 5 bases short, with 26 bases between. This CDR3 contains 19 residues. Germline CDR1 reads SEHNR; CDR2 reads FQNEAQ (reference sequence). CDR3 sequence: CASSLGMRTLQGGATEAFF. For the CDR3, the DNA is TGTGCCAGCAGCTTAGGGATGAGGACCCTGCAGGGCGGAGCGACTGAAGCTTTCTTT.

This clone appeared once. V gene TRBV9 combines with J gene TRBJ2-5, with D tentatively TRBD1 or TRBD2 (7 bases each). The germline V gene has CDR1 SGDLS and CDR2 YYNGEE. CDR3 length: 15 residues. V lost 1 base to trimming and J lost 3 bases, with 13 bases between them. The CDR3 DNA sequence: TGTGCCAGCAGCGTATCACAGGGGAGGGAAGAGACCCAGTACTTC. It specifies CASSVSQGREETQYF. The full variable domain, with the rest looked up from reference TRBV9 and TRBJ2-5, is DSGVTQTPKHLITATGQRVTLRCSPRSGDLSVYWYQQSLDQGLQFLIQYYNGEERAKGNILERFSAQQFPDLHSELNLSSLELGDSALYFCASSVSQGREETQYFGPGTRLLVL.

The chain carries TRBV6-5 and TRBJ2-5, with 10 positions matching TRBD2. The J call may be in error: the DNA end matches TRBJ2-7 better. Germline V gives CDR1 MNHEY, CDR2 SVGAGI. This CDR3 is built from 14 residues. CDR3 sequence reads: CASSRLAGPYEQYF. CDR3 coding DNA: TGTGCCAGCAGCAGACTAGCGGGCCCCTACGAGCAGTACTTC.

The rearrangement links TRBV28 to TRBJ2-3; unclear D gene. This CDR3 spans 14 amino acids. Germline V gives CDR1 MDHEN, CDR2 SYDVKM. Trimming cost V 6 bases and J 4 bases, with 14 bases left between them. The CDR3 spells CASRTPQQADTQYF. The CDR3 DNA follows: TGTGCCAGCAGGACCCCCCAGCAGGCAGATACGCAGTATTTT.

The chain has TRBV11-3 and TRBJ2-1; no firm D call. V was clipped by 3 bases and J by 6 bases, with 9 bases between them. CDR3 size: 13 residues. Germline CDR1 is SGHNT and CDR2 is YENEEA. CDR3 loop: CASSLTNVNEQFF. CDR3 DNA: TGTGCCAGCAGCTTGACGAACGTCAATGAGCAGTTCTTC. Filled out from reference TRBV11-3 and TRBJ2-1, the complete variable domain reads EAGVVQSPRYKIIEKKQPVAFWCNPISGHNTLYWYLQNLGQGPELLIRYENEEAVDDSQLPKDRFSAERLKGVDSTLKIQPAELGDSAVYLCASSLTNVNEQFFGPGTRLTVL.

The J gene is TRBJ2-7, the V gene TRBV27; 7 nucleotides match TRBD1. Germline V CDR1 and CDR2: MNHEY, SMNVEV (reference sequence). The CDR3 has 14 amino acids. V dropped 0 bases and J dropped 2; count of bases not matched to a gene: 1. DNA for the CDR3: TGTGCCAGCAGTTTATCTACAGGGGCCTACGAGCAGTACTTC. Translated, it gives CASSLSTGAYEQYF.

The J gene is TRBJ2-3, the V gene TRBV27, with D possibly matching TRBD1 (6 bases). The germline gives CDR1 MNHEY, CDR2 SMNVEV (reference sequence). Trimming removed 10 bases at V and 4 bases at J, with 21 bases between. The CDR3 length is 15 residues. The CDR3 here is CATARYRVRADTQYF. The CDR3 DNA reads TGTGCCACCGCTCGATACAGGGTTCGAGCAGATACGCAGTATTTT.

This chain links TRBV5-1 with TRBJ2-2, with 12 bases aligning to TRBD2. The V gene end was trimmed by 0 bases and the J gene end by 3 bases; junction bases not matched to a gene: 6. Germline CDR1 and CDR2: SGHRS and YFSETQ. The CDR3 has 18 amino acids. The CDR3 DNA follows: TGCGCCAGCAGCTTGGGACTAGCGGGAGACCCCTACACCGGGGAGCTGTTTTTT. Its protein product is CASSLGLAGDPYTGELFF.